This TCR beta chain was found in a study of blood T cell repertoires in COVID-19. At the level of the study: Acute-phase and convalescent COVID-19 samples originated in the United States, Italy and Spain. T cells, B-cell-depleted T cells, or PBMCs provided the cDNA or gDNA that served as material.

Original methodology: Using reference gene primer amplification, nucleated cell counts were estimated. Generated by immunoSEQ multiplex PCR, the TCRdb table keeps only in-frame clones and is missing some. V, J and clone size are taken as reported in that table, and D and trimming were inferred from the DNA itself. This table holds roughly 41,000 clones, 74% found once. In this sample, this clone turned up once. Deletions cut 4 bases from V and 7 bases from J, with 10 bases between. Germline V CDR1 and CDR2: GTSNPN, SVGIG (reference sequence). CDR3 length equals 11 residues. Seattle's enrolled individuals joined amid active infection and were then monitored longitudinally.

This sequence joins TRBV30 and TRBJ1-1, with D possibly being TRBD1 (6 bases). The TCR sequence derives from a man between 65 and 79 years old with COVID-19, enrolled during active disease. The source material was peripheral blood. In DNA, the CDR3 is TGTGCCTGGAATTTACAGGGTGAAGCTTTCTTT. Its translation is CAWNLQGEAFF.